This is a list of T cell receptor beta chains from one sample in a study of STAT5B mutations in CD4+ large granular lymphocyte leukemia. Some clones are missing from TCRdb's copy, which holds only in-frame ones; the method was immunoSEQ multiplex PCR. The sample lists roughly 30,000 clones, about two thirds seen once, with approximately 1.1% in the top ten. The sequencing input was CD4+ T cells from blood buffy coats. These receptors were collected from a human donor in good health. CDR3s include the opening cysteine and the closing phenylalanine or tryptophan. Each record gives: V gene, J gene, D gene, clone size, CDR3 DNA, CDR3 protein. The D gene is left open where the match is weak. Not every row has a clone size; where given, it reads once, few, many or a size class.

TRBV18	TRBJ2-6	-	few	TGTGCCAGCTCACCACCGTCAATCTCTGGGGCCAACGTCCTGACTTTC	CASSPPSISGANVLTF
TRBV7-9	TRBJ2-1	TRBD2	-	TGTGCCAGCAGCGGGGGGGGATCCTACAATGAGCAGTTCTTC	CASSGGGSYNEQFF
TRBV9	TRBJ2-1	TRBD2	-	TGTGCCAGCAGCGTAGTGAGTGCTAGCGGGGGGGCCACCTACAATGAGCAGTTCTTC	CASSVVSASGGATYNEQFF
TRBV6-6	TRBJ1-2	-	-	TGTGCCAGCAGTTCATCCGACCGGGGAGGCTACACCTTC	CASSSSDRGGYTF
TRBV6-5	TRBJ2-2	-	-	TGTGCCAGCAGTTACTCCGCAGGGGTGGGCGGGGAGCTGTTTTTT	CASSYSAGVGGELFF
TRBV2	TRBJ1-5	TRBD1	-	TGTGCCAGCAGGGGACAGGGCAATCAGCCCCAGCATTTT	CASRGQGNQPQHF
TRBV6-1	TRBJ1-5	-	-	TGTGCCAGCAGTAAGACAGGAGACCGGCCCCAGCATTTT	CASSKTGDRPQHF
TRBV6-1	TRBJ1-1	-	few	TGTGCCAGCAGTGTGGAGGGGCTCATGAACACTGAAGCTTTCTTT	CASSVEGLMNTEAFF
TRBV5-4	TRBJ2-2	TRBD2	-	TGTGCCAGCAGCTCCGTAGCGGGAGGGGTCAACACCGGGGAGCTGTTTTTT	CASSSVAGGVNTGELFF
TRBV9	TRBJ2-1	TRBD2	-	TGTGCCAGCAGCGTCCGGGTAGCGGGAGACGAGCAGTTCTTC	CASSVRVAGDEQFF
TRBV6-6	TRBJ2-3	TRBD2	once	TGTGCCAGCAGTCGGACTAGCGGCGGTAGCACAGATACGCAGTATTTT	CASSRTSGGSTDTQYF
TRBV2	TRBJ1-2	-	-	TGTGCCAGCGTATGGGACGTCGGCTATGGCTACACCTTC	CASVWDVGYGYTF
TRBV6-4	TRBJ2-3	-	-	TGTGCCAGCAGACTCACAGATACGCAGTATTTT	CASRLTDTQYF
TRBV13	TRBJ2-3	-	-	TGTGCCAGCAGCCAGGGCTCTCGCCCTGGCACAGATACGCAGTATTTT	CASSQGSRPGTDTQYF
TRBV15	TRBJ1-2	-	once	TGTGCCACCAGCAGAGAGTTTCAGGGAATTGGCGGCTACACCTTC	CATSREFQGIGGYTF
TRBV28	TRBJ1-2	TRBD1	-	TGTGCCAGCAGACCGACAGGGGCTGGCTACACCTTC	CASRPTGAGYTF
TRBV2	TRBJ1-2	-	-	TGTGCCAGCAGCCCTGAGGCCACTCTCGGCTACACCTTC	CASSPEATLGYTF
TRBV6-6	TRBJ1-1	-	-	TGTGCCAGCAACTCCCGGTCATCGCGCGCTGAAGCTTTCTTT	CASNSRSSRAEAFF
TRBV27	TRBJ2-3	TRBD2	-	TGTGCCAGCAGTTCCTGGACTAGCGGAAGCACAGATACGCAGTATTTT	CASSSWTSGSTDTQYF
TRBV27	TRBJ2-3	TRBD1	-	TGTGCCAGCAGTTCCAGGACAGGGGGTACAGATACGCAGTATTTT	CASSSRTGGTDTQYF
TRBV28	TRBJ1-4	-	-	TGTGCCAGCAGTCCCACCCGAAGGGGCGGGGGATTCGAAAAACTGTTTTTT	CASSPTRRGGGFEKLFF
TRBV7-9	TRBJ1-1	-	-	TGTGCCAGCAGCTTTCGTGGCCAAGGCACTGAAGCTTTCTTT	CASSFRGQGTEAFF
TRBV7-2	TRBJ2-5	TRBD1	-	TGTGCCAGCAGCTTGGGGGCGGGACAGGGCCAAGAGACCCAGTACTTC	CASSLGAGQGQETQYF
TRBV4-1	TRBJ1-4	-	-	TGCGCCAGCAGCCAAGTAGGGTTGGGAAAACTGTTTTTT	CASSQVGLGKLFF
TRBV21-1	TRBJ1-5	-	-	TGTGCCAGCGGAAAGGGGTACAGGGCTAAGAGCAATCAGCCCCAGCATTTT	CASGKGYRAKSNQPQHF
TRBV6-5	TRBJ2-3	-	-	TGTGCCAGCATCGGGGGAAGGACAGATACGCAGTATTTT	CASIGGRTDTQYF
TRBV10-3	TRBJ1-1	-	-	TGTGCCATCAGTGAAGGACAGCCGAACACTGAAGCTTTCTTT	CAISEGQPNTEAFF
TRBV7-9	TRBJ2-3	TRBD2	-	TGTGCCAGCAGCCTAGGACCGGGACTAGCGGATAGCACAGATACGCAGTATTTT	CASSLGPGLADSTDTQYF
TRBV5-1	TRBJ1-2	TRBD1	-	TGCGCCAGCAGCCTGGAGGTAGTGGGGACAGGTTATGGCTACACCTTC	CASSLEVVGTGYGYTF
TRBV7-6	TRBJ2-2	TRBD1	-	TGTGCCAGCCGCCGGGACAGCGCGAACACCGGGGAGCTGTTTTTT	CASRRDSANTGELFF
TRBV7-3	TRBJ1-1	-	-	TGTGCCAGCAGCTTAACCGGCCAGAACACTGAAGCTTTCTTT	CASSLTGQNTEAFF
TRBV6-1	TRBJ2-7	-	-	TGTGCCAGCAGTGAAAGATACGAGCAGTACTTC	CASSERYEQYF
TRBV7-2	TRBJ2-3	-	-	TGTGCCAGCGGGGGCATGGCCACAGATACGCAGTATTTT	CASGGMATDTQYF